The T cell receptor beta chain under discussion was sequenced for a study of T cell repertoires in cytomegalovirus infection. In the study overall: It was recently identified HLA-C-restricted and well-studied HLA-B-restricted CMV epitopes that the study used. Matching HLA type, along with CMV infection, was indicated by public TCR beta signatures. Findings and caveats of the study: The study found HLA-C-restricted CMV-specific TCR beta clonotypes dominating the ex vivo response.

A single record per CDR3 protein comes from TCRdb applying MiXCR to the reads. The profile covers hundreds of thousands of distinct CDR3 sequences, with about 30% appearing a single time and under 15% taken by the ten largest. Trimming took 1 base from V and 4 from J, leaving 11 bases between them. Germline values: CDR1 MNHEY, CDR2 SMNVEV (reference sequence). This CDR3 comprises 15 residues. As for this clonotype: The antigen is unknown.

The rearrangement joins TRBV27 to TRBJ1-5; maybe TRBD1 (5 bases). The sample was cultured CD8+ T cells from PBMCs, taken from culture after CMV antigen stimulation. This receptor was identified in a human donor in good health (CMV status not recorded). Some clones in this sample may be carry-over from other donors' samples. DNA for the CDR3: TGTGCCAGCAGTTTATGGGGACGGAAGAATCAGCCCCAGCATTTT. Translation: CASSLWGRKNQPQHF.